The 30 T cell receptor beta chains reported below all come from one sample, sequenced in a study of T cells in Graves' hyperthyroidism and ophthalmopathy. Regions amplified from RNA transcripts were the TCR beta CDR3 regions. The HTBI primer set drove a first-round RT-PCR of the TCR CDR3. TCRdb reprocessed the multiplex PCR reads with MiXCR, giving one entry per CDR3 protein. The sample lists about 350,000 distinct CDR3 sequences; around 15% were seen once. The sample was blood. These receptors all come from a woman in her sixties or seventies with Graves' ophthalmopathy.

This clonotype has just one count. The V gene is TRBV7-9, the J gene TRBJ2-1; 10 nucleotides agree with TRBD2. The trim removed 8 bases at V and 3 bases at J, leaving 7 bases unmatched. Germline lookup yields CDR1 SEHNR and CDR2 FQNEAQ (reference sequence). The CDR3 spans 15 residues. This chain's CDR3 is CASLPGLALYNEQFF. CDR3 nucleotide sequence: TGTGCCAGCCTGCCGGGACTAGCGCTCTACAATGAGCAGTTCTTC.

As DNA, the CDR3 is TGTGCCAGCAGTCCTACAATGTACAGGGCTATTGACACCGGGGAGCTGTTTTTT. This encodes CASSPTMYRAIDTGELFF. V is TRBV6-2 or TRBV6-3 and J is TRBJ2-2; perhaps TRBD1 as D (6 bases). This CDR3 has 18 amino acids. CDR1 is MNHEY and CDR2 is SVGEGT in the germline V gene. V gave up 5 bases and J gave up 3 bases, with 22 bases separating them.

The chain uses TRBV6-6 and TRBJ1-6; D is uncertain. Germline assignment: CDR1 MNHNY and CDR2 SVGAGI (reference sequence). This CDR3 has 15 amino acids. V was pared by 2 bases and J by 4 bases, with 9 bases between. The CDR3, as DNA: TGTGCCAGCAGTTACGGCGGCCAATATAATTCACCCCTCCACTTT. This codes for CASSYGGQYNSPLHF.

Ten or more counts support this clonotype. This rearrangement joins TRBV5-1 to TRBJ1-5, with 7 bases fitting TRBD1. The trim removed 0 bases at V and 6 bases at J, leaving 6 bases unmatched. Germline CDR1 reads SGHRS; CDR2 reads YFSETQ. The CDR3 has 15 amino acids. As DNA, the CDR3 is TGCGCCAGCAGCTTGGGAGGAGGGGGCATTCAGCCCCAGCATTTT. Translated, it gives CASSLGGGGIQPQHF.

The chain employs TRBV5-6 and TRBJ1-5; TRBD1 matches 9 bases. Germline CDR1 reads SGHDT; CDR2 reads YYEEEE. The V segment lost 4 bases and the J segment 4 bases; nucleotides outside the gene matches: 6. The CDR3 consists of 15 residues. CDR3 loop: CASSPAGQGNQPQHF. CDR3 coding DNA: TGTGCCAGCAGCCCGGCGGGACAGGGTAATCAGCCCCAGCATTTT.

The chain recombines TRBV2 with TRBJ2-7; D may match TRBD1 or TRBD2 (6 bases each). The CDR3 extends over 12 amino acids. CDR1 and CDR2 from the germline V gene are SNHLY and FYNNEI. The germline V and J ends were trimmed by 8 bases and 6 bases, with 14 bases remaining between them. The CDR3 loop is CASQTGAGEQYF. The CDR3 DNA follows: TGTGCCAGCCAGACGGGGGCCGGCGAGCAGTACTTC.

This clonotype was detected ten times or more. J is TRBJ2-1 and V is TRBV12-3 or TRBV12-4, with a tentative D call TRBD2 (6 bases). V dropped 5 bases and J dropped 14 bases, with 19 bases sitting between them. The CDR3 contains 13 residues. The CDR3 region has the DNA TGTGCCAGCAGTGTCGGGACTCATCAATGGGAGTTCTTC. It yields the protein CASSVGTHQWEFF.

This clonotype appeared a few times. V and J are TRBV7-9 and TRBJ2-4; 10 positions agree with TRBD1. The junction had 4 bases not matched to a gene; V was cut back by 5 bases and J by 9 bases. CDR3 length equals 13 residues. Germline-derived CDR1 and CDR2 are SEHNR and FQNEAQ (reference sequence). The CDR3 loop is CASSLGQGRIQYF. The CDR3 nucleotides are TGTGCCAGCAGCCTGGGACAGGGGCGCATTCAGTACTTC.

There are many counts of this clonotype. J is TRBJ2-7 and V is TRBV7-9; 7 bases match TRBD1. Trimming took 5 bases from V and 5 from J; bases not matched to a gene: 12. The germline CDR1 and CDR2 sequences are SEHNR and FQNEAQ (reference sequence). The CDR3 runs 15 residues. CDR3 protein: CASSPRSTGKDEQYF. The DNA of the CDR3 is TGTGCCAGCAGCCCTAGGTCGACAGGGAAGGACGAGCAGTACTTC.

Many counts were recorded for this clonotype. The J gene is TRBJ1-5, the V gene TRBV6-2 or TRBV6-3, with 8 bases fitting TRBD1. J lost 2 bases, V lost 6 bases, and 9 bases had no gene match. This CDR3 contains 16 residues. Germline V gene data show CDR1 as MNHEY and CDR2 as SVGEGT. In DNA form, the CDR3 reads TGTGCCAGCAGCGTTACGACAGGGGCGGGCAATCAGCCCCAGCATTTT. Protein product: CASSVTTGAGNQPQHF.

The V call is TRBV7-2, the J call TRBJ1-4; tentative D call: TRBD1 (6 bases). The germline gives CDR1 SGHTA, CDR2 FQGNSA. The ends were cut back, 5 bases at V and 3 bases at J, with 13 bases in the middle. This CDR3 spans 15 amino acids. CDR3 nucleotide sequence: TGTGCCAGCAGCCCACGTTGGGGGCCTAATGAAAAACTGTTTTTT. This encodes CASSPRWGPNEKLFF.

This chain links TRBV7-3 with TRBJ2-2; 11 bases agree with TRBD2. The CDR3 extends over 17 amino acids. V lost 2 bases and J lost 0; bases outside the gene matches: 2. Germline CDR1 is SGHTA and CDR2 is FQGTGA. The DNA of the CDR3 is TGTGCCAGCAGCTTAGGGACTAGCGGATCGAACACCGGGGAGCTGTTTTTT. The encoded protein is CASSLGTSGSNTGELFF.

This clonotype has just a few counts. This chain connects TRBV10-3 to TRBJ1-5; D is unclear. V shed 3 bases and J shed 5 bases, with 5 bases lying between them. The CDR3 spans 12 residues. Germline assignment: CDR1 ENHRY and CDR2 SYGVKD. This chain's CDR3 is CAISDGDQPQHF. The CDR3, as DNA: TGTGCCATCAGTGACGGAGATCAGCCCCAGCATTTT.

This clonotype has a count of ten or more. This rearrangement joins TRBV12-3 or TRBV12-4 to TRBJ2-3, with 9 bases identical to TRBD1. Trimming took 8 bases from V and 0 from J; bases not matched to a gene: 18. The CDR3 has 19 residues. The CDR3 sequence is CASLGGQGILADSTDTQYF. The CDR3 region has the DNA TGTGCCAGCCTTGGGGGACAGGGAATCTTAGCGGACAGCACAGATACGCAGTATTTT.

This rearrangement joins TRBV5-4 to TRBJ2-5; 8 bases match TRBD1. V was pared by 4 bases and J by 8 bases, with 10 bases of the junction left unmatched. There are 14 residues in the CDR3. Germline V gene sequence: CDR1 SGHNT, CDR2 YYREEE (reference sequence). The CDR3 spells CASSPGQGRGTQYF. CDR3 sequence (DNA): TGTGCCAGCAGCCCCGGACAGGGACGAGGAACCCAGTACTTC.

CDR3 loop: CASDGKGSIQYF. CDR3 bases: TGTGCCAGCGATGGAAAGGGGTCCATTCAGTACTTC. The chain is built from TRBV2 and TRBJ2-4; D is possibly TRBD1 (5 bases). The CDR3 has 12 amino acids. In germline, CDR1 is SNHLY, CDR2 FYNNEI. V shed 8 bases and J shed 9 bases, with 14 bases lying between them.

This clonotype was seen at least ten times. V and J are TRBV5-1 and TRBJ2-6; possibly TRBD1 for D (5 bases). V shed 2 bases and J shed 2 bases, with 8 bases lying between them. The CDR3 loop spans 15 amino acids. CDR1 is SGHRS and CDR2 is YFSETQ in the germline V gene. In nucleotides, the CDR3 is TGCGCCAGCAGCTTCCAGGGAACTGGGGCCAACGTCCTGACTTTC. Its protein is CASSFQGTGANVLTF.

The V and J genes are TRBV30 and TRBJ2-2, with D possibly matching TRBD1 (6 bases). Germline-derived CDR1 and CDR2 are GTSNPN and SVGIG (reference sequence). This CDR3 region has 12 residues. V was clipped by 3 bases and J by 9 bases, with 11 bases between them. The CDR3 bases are TGTGCCTGGAGACAGGGCCCCCGGGAGCTGTTTTTT. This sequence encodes CAWRQGPRELFF.

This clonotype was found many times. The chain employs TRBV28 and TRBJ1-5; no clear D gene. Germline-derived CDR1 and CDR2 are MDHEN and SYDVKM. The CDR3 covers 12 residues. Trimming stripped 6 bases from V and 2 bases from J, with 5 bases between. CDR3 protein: CASRRGNQPQHF. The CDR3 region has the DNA TGTGCCAGCAGAAGGGGCAATCAGCCCCAGCATTTT.

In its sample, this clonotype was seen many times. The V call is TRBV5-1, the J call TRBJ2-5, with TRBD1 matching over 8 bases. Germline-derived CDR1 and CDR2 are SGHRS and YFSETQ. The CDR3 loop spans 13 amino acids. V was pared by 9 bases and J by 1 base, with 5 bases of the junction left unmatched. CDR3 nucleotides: TGCGCCACCAGTGGACAGGGCCAAGAGACCCAGTACTTC. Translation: CATSGQGQETQYF.

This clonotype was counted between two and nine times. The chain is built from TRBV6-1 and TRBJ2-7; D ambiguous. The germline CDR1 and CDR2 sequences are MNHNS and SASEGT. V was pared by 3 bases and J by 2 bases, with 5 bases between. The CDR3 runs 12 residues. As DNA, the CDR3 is TGTGCCAGCAGTGAGAGTGCCTACGAGCAGTACTTC. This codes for CASSESAYEQYF.

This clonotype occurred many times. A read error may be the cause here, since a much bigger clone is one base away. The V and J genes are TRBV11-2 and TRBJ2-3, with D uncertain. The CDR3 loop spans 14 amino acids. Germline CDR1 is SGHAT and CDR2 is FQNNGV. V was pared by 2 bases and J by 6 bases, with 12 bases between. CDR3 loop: CASSLYGTPDTQYF. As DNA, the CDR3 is TGTGCCAGCAGCTTATACGGCACTCCGGATACGCAGTATTTT.

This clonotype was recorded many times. In nucleotides, the CDR3 is TGTGCCAGCAGCTTAGGGATACCTAGCACAGATACGCAGTATTTT. It translates to CASSLGIPSTDTQYF. The chain joins TRBV7-3 to TRBJ2-3; D call uncertain. The CDR3 runs to 15 residues. The V and J ends lost 2 bases and 0 bases respectively, with 9 bases between them. Per germline, CDR1 SGHTA and CDR2 FQGTGA.

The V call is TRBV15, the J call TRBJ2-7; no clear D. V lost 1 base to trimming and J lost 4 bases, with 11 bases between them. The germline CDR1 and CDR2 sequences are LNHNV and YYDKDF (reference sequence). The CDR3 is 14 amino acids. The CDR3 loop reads CATSRVGRRYEQYF. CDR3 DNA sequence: TGTGCCACCAGCAGAGTCGGCAGACGATACGAGCAGTACTTC.

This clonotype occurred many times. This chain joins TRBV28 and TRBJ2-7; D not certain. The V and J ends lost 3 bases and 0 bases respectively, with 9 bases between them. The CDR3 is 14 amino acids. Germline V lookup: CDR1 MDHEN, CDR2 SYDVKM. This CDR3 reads CASSFQRSSYEQYF. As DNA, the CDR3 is TGTGCCAGCAGTTTTCAGAGGAGCTCCTACGAGCAGTACTTC.

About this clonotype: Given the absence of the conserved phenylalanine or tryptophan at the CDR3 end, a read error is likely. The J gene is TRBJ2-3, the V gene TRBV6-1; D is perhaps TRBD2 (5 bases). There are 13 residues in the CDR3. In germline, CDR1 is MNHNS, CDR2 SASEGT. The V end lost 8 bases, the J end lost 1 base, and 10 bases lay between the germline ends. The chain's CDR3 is CASRGSGTDTQYS. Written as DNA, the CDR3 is TGTGCCAGCCGAGGGAGTGGCACAGATACGCAGTATTCT.

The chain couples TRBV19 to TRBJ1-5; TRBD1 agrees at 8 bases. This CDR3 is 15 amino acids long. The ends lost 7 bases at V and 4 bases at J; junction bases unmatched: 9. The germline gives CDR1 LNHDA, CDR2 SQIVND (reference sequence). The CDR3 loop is CASTSPGQGNQPQHF. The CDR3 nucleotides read TGTGCCAGTACCAGTCCCGGACAGGGAAATCAGCCCCAGCATTTT.

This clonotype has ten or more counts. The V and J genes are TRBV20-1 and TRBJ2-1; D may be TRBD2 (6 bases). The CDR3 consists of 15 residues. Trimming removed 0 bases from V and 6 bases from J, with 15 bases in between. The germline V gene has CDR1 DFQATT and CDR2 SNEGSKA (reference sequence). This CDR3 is CSARDGGTPRNEQFF. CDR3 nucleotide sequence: TGCAGTGCTAGAGATGGGGGGACCCCCCGCAATGAGCAGTTCTTC.

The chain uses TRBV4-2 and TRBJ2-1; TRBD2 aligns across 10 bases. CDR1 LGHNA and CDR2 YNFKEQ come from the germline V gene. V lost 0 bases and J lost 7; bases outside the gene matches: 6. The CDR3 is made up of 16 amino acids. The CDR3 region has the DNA TGTGCCAGCAGCCAAGAAAAAGCGGGAGGGGTGAATGAGCAGTTCTTC. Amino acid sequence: CASSQEKAGGVNEQFF.

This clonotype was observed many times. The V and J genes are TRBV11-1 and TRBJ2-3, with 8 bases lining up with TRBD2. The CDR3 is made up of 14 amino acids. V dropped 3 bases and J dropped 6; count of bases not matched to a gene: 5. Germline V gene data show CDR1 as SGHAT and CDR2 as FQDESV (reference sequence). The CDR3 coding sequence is TGTGCCAGCAGCTTCGGACTAGCAGCGGATACGCAGTATTTT. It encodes CASSFGLAADTQYF.